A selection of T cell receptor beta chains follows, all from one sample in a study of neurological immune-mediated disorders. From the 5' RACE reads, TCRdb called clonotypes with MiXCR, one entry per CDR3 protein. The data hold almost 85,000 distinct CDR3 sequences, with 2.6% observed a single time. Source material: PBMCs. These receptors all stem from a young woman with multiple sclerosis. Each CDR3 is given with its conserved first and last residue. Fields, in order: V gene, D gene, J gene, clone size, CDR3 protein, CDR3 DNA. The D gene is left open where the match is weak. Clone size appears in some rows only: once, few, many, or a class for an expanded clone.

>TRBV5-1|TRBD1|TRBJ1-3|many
CASRLGQGNTIYF
TGCGCCAGCAGGTTGGGACAGGGAAACACCATATATTTT
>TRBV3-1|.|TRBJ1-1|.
CASSQEGGSFF
TGTGCCAGCAGCCAAGAGGGAGGGTCCTTCTTT
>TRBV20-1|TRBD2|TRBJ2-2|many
CSARVLAGAGELFF
TGCAGTGCTAGAGTACTAGCGGGAGCCGGGGAGCTGTTTTTT
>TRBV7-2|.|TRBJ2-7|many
CASSLPRYEQYF
TGTGCCAGCAGCCTACCTAGGTACGAGCAGTACTTC
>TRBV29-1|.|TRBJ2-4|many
CSVEELAKNIQYF
TGCAGCGTTGAGGAGTTAGCCAAAAACATTCAGTACTTC
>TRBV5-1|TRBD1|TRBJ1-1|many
CASSAGQGPPEAFF
TGCGCCAGCAGCGCGGGACAGGGGCCGCCTGAAGCTTTCTTT
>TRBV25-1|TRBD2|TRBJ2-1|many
CASSELATSGMSYNEQFF
TGTGCCAGCAGTGAATTAGCGACTAGCGGGATGTCCTACAATGAGCAGTTCTTC
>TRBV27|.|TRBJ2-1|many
CATRDLSDEQFF
TGTGCCACCCGGGACCTTTCGGATGAGCAGTTCTTC
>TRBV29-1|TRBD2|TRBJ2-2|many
CSVSPGTSSQWGSGELFF
TGCAGCGTTAGTCCCGGGACTAGCTCACAGTGGGGTTCCGGGGAGCTGTTTTTT
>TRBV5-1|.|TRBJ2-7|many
CASSLGGGDNYEQYF
TGCGCCAGCAGCTTGGGCGGAGGGGACAACTACGAGCAGTACTTC
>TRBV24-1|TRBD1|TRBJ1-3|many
CATSDGTGRGNTIYF
TGTGCCACCAGTGACGGGACAGGGAGAGGAAACACCATATATTTT
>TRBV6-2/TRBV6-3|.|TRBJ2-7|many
CASRTTSGTYEQYF
TGTGCCAGCAGAACAACCTCGGGAACCTACGAGCAGTACTTC
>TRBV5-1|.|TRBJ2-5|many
CASSSLPESGDETQYF
TGCGCCAGCAGCTCACTCCCGGAATCGGGGGACGAGACCCAGTACTTC
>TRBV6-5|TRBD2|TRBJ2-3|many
CASSWGLSADTQYF
TGTGCCAGCAGTTGGGGACTATCCGCAGATACGCAGTATTTT
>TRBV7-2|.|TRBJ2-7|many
CASSASRGATYEQYF
TGTGCCAGCAGCGCGTCCAGGGGGGCCACCTACGAGCAGTACTTC
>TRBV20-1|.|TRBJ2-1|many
CSARALFDNEQFF
TGCAGTGCTAGGGCTCTATTCGACAATGAGCAGTTCTTC
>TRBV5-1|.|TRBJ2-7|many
CASSSPDMPYEQYF
TGCGCCAGCAGCTCCCCGGATATGCCCTACGAGCAGTACTTC
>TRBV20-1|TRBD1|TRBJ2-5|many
CSAEGDRAPIQETQYF
TGCAGTGCTGAGGGGGACAGGGCCCCCATCCAAGAGACCCAGTACTTC
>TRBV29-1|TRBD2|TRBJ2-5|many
CSVWGLAGGETQYF
TGCAGCGTTTGGGGACTAGCGGGAGGAGAGACCCAGTACTTC
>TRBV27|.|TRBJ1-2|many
CASSSVAGGYGYTF
TGTGCCAGCAGTTCAGTGGCCGGGGGCTATGGCTACACCTTC
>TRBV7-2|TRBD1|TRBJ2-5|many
CASSLGQGETQYF
TGTGCCAGCAGCCTGGGACAGGGAGAGACCCAGTACTTC
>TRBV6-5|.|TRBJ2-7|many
CASSSLKFGAYEQYF
TGTGCCAGCAGTTCCCTTAAATTCGGGGCCTACGAGCAGTACTTC
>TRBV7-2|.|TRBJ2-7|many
CASGGLYEQYF
TGTGCCAGCGGGGGGCTATACGAGCAGTACTTC
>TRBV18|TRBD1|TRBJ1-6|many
CASSPDRGNSPLHF
TGTGCCAGCTCACCGGACAGGGGGAATTCACCCCTCCACTTT
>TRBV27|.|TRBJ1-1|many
CASSLWADMNTEAFF
TGTGCCAGCAGTTTATGGGCAGATATGAACACTGAAGCTTTCTTT
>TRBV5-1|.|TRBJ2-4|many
CASSSGRQEPNIQYF
TGCGCCAGCAGCTCGGGCAGGCAGGAACCAAACATTCAGTACTTC
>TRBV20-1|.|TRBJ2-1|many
CSALARNYNEQFF
TGCAGTGCGTTAGCGCGGAATTACAATGAGCAGTTCTTC
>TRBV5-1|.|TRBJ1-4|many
CASSKGRGNEKLFF
TGCGCCAGCAGCAAGGGACGGGGTAATGAAAAACTGTTTTTT
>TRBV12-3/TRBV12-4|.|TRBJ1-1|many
CASSLGGAEAFF
TGTGCCAGCAGTTTAGGAGGGGCCGAAGCTTTCTTT